The source of this T cell receptor (beta chain) is a study of shared clonotypes between healthy human individuals. Germline V gene sequence: CDR1 SGHRS, CDR2 YFSETQ. Germline trimming cut 3 bases from V and 8 bases from J; bases unmatched to any gene: 13. The CDR3 is 15 residues long. This clone was counted only a few times. The repertoire was sequenced with immunoSEQ multiplex PCR; TCRdb's copy has only in-frame clones and lacks some. Of around 750,000 clones in the sample, around 72% are singletons; the top ten hold over 1.5%. The chain carries TRBV5-1 and TRBJ1-2, with 7 bases aligning to TRBD1. The sequence derives from a woman in her thirties in good health. Sequencing used memory CD4+ T cells sorted from blood. Subset denoted: CD45RA-negative fraction. CDR3 sequence reads: CASSSGDRDSGGYTF. CDR3 DNA: TGCGCCAGCAGCTCCGGCGACCGGGACAGCGGGGGCTACACCTTC.